The 16 T cell receptor beta chains below all came from one sample that was sequenced in a study of T cells after somatic rescue of genetic block. TCRdb's table, derived via immunoSEQ multiplex PCR, lists solely in-frame clones and lacks some. Among 110,000 or so clones listed, around nine tenths were seen once. Sequenced material: peripheral blood mononuclear cells (PBMCs). These receptors were collected from a woman between 18 and 29 years old.

The gene calls are TRBV7-2 and TRBJ2-3; no firm D call. This CDR3 spans 14 amino acids. The ends were cut back, 1 base at V and 1 base at J, with 6 bases in the middle. Germline CDR1 and CDR2: SGHTA and FQGNSA. The CDR3 DNA follows: TGTGCCAGCAGCTTAGATAGGGGCACAGATACGCAGTATTTT. Translated: CASSLDRGTDTQYF.

V and J are TRBV5-4 and TRBJ2-1, with D unclear. The CDR3 loop spans 12 amino acids. V was cut by 4 bases and J by 9 bases, with 11 bases left in between. Germline CDR1 is SGHNT and CDR2 is YYREEE (reference sequence). As DNA, the CDR3 is TGTGCCAGCAGCCTAGGTGAAATTGAGCAGTTCTTC. Amino acids: CASSLGEIEQFF. Full variable domain (remainder filled in from reference TRBV5-4 and TRBJ2-1): ETGVTQSPTHLIKTRGQQVTLRCSSQSGHNTVSWYQQALGQGPQFIFQYYREEENGRGNFPPRFSGLQFPNYSSELNVNALELDDSALYLCASSLGEIEQFFGPGTRLTVL.

As DNA, the CDR3 is TGTGCCAGCAGCTGGACCCTCAAAAACATTCAGTACTTC. As protein: CASSWTLKNIQYF. The V and J genes are TRBV5-8 and TRBJ2-4; the D is unclear. The ends were cut back, 3 bases at V and 3 bases at J, with 7 bases in the middle. The CDR3 runs to 13 residues. Germline CDR1 is SGHTS and CDR2 is YDEGEE. The full variable domain, rest sourced from reference TRBV5-8 and TRBJ2-4, is EAGVTQSPTHLIKTRGQQATLRCSPISGHTSVYWYQQALGLGLQFLLWYDEGEERNRGNFPPRFSGRQFPNYSSELNVNALELEDSALYLCASSWTLKNIQYFGAGTRLSVL.

This rearrangement joins TRBV14 to TRBJ2-4; 7 positions agree with TRBD1. The length of the CDR3 is 15 residues. The V gene's germline CDR1 is SGHDN and CDR2 FVKESK. Losses at the gene ends were 5 bases for V and 3 bases for J; bases not matched to a gene: 7. The CDR3 spells CASSTLTGYKNIQYF. CDR3 nucleotide sequence: TGTGCCAGCAGCACGCTGACAGGGTACAAAAACATTCAGTACTTC.

With respect to this clone: The sample holds other DNA sequences that translate to the same CDR3. The chain employs TRBV5-1 and TRBJ1-1; the D is unclear. CDR1 SGHRS and CDR2 YFSETQ come from the germline V gene. This CDR3 spans 12 amino acids. Trimming took 1 base from V and 5 from J, leaving 6 bases between them. CDR3: CASSLRGTEAFF. CDR3 DNA sequence: TGCGCCAGCAGCTTGAGAGGGACTGAAGCTTTCTTT.

The chain employs TRBV16 and TRBJ1-1; D unresolved. Germline CDR1 KGHSY, CDR2 FQNENV. This CDR3 comprises 11 residues. V was shortened by 5 bases and J by 11 bases, with 12 bases between the two germline ends. CDR3 coding DNA: TGTGCCAGCAGCTTAGGTCGCGCGGCTTTCTTT. Amino acid sequence: CASSLGRAAFF.

The chain employs TRBV18 and TRBJ1-2; tentatively, D is TRBD1 (5 bases). Looked up from germline, CDR1 is KGHSH and CDR2 is LQKENI. The V and J ends lost 5 bases and 8 bases respectively, with 21 bases between them. The CDR3 spans 15 residues. The CDR3 spells CASSTDMPGLRGYTF. DNA of the CDR3: TGTGCCAGCTCAACGGACATGCCGGGATTGAGGGGCTACACCTTC.

J is TRBJ2-7 and V is TRBV28; D is possibly TRBD1 (5 bases). The ends were cut back, 3 bases at V and 4 bases at J, with 13 bases in the middle. The CDR3 extends over 14 amino acids. Germline-derived CDR1 and CDR2 are MDHEN and SYDVKM. CDR3 sequence: CASSFRGRPYEQYF. In nucleotides, the CDR3 is TGTGCCAGCAGTTTTAGGGGCAGGCCTTACGAGCAGTACTTC.

The genes are TRBV6-1 and TRBJ1-2; D gene ambiguous. This CDR3 is built from 16 residues. Germline lookup yields CDR1 MNHNS and CDR2 SASEGT. V lost 3 bases and J lost 0, with 14 bases in between. In DNA form, the CDR3 reads TGTGCCAGCAGTGACCCCCGTTATCGGGCTAACTATGGCTACACCTTC. It encodes CASSDPRYRANYGYTF.

As DNA, the CDR3 is TGTGCCAGCGACAGCTCTGCCTCCTATAATTCACCCCTCCACTTT. Protein: CASDSSASYNSPLHF. The chain carries TRBV6-6 and TRBJ1-6; TRBD1 is a possible D gene (5 bases). Germline CDR1 is MNHNY and CDR2 is SVGAGI (reference sequence). Trimming took off 8 bases at V and 0 bases at J, with 11 bases between the two ends. CDR3 size: 15 residues.

The chain is built from TRBV7-2 and TRBJ2-5, with 10 positions matching TRBD2. This CDR3 is built from 16 residues. V was clipped by 5 bases and J by 1 base; unmatched bases: 7. Germline V gene data show CDR1 as SGHTA and CDR2 as FQGNSA. This CDR3 is CASSASSGGTQETQYF. The CDR3 DNA reads TGTGCCAGCAGCGCTTCTAGCGGGGGAACCCAAGAGACCCAGTACTTC.

This rearrangement joins TRBV2 to TRBJ2-5; no definite D call. Germline CDR1 is SNHLY and CDR2 is FYNNEI. Trimming pared 3 bases from V and 4 bases from J, leaving 12 bases between. The CDR3 is 14 amino acids. CDR3 in amino acids: CASSDKRVVETQYF. CDR3 bases: TGTGCCAGCAGTGATAAGCGCGTCGTAGAGACCCAGTACTTC.

The J gene is TRBJ2-5, the V gene TRBV7-2, with TRBD2 matching 8 bases. After removal of 4 bases from V and 4 bases from J, the junction contained 8 bases not matched to a gene. The germline gives CDR1 SGHTA, CDR2 FQGNSA. The CDR3 covers 15 residues. The CDR3: CASSSLSGGRETQYF. The CDR3 region has the DNA TGTGCCAGCAGCTCCCTGAGCGGGGGTCGAGAGACCCAGTACTTC.

J is TRBJ2-2 and V is TRBV7-2, with 7 bases matching TRBD2. Looked up from germline, CDR1 is SGHTA and CDR2 is FQGNSA. CDR3 length: 18 amino acids. The junction had 18 bases not matched to a gene; V was cut back by 8 bases and J by 3 bases. CDR3 in amino acids: CASFPVPLYAGDTGELFF. The CDR3 coding sequence is TGTGCCAGCTTTCCCGTTCCCCTATACGCGGGGGACACCGGGGAGCTGTTTTTT.

The chain has TRBV11-2 and TRBJ2-1; D gene uncertain. From germline, CDR1 is SGHAT and CDR2 FQNNGV. This CDR3 region has 15 residues. V was pared by 5 bases and J by 4 bases, with 15 bases between. The CDR3 region is CASSPRQIDYNEQFF. CDR3 DNA: TGTGCCAGCAGCCCCCGTCAGATCGATTACAATGAGCAGTTCTTC.

V and J are TRBV7-2 and TRBJ1-2; the D gene is possibly TRBD1 (6 bases). V lost 3 bases to trimming and J lost 6 bases, with 20 bases between them. The CDR3 is made up of 16 amino acids. Germline CDR1 reads SGHTA; CDR2 reads FQGNSA. CDR3 nucleotides: TGTGCCAGCAGCTTCCGGGGAGCGGGGGCGCTCGATGGCTACACCTTC. Its translation is CASSFRGAGALDGYTF. The whole variable domain, filled in from reference TRBV7-2 and TRBJ1-2, reads GAGVSQSPSNKVTEKGKDVELRCDPISGHTALYWYRQSLGQGLEFLIYFQGNSAPDKSGLPSDRFSAERTGGSVSTLTIQRTQQEDSAVYLCASSFRGAGALDGYTFGSGTRLTVV.